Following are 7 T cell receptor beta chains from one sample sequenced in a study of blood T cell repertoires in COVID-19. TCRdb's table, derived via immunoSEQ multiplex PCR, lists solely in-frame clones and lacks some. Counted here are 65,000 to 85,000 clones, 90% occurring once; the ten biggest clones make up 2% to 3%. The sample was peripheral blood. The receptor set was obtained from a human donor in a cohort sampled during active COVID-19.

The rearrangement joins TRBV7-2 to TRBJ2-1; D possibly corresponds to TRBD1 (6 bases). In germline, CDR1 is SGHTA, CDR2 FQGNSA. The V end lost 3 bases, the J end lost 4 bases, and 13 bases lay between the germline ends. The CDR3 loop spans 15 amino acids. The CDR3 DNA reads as TGTGCCAGCAGCTTCCGAAGCCAGGGGTACAATGAGCAGTTCTTC. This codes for CASSFRSQGYNEQFF.

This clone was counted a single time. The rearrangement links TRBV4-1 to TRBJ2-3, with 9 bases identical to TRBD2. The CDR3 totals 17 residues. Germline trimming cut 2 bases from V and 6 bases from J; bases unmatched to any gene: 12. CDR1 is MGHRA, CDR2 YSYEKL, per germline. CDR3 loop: CASSQSGAGGIFDTQYF. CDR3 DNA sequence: TGCGCCAGCAGCCAATCAGGGGCGGGGGGGATTTTCGATACGCAGTATTTT.

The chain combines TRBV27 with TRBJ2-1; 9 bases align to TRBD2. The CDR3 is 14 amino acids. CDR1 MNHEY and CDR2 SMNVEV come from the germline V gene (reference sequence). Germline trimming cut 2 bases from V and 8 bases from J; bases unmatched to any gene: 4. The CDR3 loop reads CASSLRGRAYEQFF. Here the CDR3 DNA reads TGTGCCAGCAGTTTACGCGGGAGGGCCTATGAGCAGTTCTTC.

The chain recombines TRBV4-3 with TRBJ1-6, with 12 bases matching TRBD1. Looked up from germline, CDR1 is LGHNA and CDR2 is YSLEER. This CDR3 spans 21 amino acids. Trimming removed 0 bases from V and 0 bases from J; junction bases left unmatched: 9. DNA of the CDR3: TGCGCCAGCAGCCAAGATCGGGACAGGGGGCGTAGGAGCTCCTATAATTCACCCCTCCACTTT. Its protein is CASSQDRDRGRRSSYNSPLHF.

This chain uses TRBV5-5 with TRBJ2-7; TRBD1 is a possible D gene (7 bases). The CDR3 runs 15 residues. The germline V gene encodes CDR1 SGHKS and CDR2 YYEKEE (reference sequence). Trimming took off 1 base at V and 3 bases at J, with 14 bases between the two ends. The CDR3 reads CASSLIAGGGYEQYF. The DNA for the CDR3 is TGTGCCAGCAGCTTGATCGCAGGGGGAGGCTACGAGCAGTACTTC.

CDR3 in amino acids: CASSRGTANTGELFF. The CDR3 DNA is TGTGCCAGCAGCCGGGGGACAGCGAACACCGGGGAGCTGTTTTTT. This chain uses TRBV11-2 with TRBJ2-2, with D possibly being TRBD1 (7 bases). Trimming stripped 5 bases from V and 0 bases from J, with 10 bases between. Looked up from germline, CDR1 is SGHAT and CDR2 is FQNNGV. This CDR3 is built from 15 residues.

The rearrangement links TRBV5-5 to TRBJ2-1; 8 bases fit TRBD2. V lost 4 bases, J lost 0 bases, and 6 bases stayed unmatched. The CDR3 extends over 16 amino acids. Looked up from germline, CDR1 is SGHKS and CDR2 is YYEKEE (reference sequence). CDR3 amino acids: CASSRSGTSSYNEQFF. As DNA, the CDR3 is TGTGCCAGCAGCCGTAGCGGGACCAGCTCCTACAATGAGCAGTTCTTC.